Given below is one T cell receptor beta chain in context. Trimming shortened V by 0 bases and J by 3 bases, and 15 bases separated the two germline ends. The CDR3 has 17 residues. Germline-derived CDR1 and CDR2 are SGHRS and YFSETQ. This specimen comes from a study of blood T cell repertoires in COVID-19. About the study: COVID-19 samples, acute and convalescent, were from the United States, Italy and Spain. Nucleic acid was either cDNA or gDNA, and it came from T cells, B-cell-depleted T cells, or PBMCs.

Authors' analysis steps: Amplification with reference gene primers provided the estimates of nucleated cell counts. The table came from immunoSEQ multiplex PCR; TCRdb's copy has only in-frame clones and leaves some out. V, J and clone size derive from that table, while D and trimming were established from the DNA sequence. The data hold about 180,000 clones, with around 89% observed a single time. The TCR comes from a woman aged 25 to 39 with acute or convalescent COVID-19. The chain uses TRBV5-1 and TRBJ1-4; D unresolved. The sample comprised peripheral blood. The CDR3 nucleotides read TGCGCCAGCAGCTTGGCAGTAACCCTGGGAGCTAATGAAAAACTGTTTTTT. Translated: CASSLAVTLGANEKLFF.